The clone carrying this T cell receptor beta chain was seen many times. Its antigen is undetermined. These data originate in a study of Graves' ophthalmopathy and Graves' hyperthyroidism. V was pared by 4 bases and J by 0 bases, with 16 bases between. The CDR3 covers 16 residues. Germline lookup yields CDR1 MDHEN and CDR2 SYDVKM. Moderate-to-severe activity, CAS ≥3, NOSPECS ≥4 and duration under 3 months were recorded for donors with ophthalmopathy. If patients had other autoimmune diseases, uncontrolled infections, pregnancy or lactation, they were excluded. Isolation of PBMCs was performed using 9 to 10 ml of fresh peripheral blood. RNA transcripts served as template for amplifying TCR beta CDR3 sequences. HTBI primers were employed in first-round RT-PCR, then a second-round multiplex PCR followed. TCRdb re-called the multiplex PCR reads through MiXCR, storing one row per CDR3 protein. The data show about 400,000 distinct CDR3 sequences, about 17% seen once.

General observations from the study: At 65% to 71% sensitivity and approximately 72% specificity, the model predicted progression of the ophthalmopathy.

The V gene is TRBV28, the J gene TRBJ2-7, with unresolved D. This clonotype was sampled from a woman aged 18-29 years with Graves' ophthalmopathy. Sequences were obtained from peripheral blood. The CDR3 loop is CASSSNSWDSSYEQYF. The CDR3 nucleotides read TGTGCCAGCAGTTCCAACTCTTGGGATAGCTCCTACGAGCAGTACTTC.